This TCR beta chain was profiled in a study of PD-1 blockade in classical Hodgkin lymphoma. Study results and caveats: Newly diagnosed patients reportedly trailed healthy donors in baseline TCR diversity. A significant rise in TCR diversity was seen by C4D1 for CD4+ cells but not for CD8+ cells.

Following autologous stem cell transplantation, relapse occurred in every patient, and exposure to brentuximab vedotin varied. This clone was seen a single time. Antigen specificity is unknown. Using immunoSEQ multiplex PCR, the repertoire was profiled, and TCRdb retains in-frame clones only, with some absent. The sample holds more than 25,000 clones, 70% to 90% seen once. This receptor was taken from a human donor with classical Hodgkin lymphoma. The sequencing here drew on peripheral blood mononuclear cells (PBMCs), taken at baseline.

The DNA for the CDR3 is TGTGCCAGCTCACCAGGGACGAACACTGAAGCTTTCTTT. It codes for CASSPGTNTEAFF. The chain uses TRBV18 and TRBJ1-1; D is perhaps TRBD1 (5 bases). This CDR3 comprises 13 residues. V lost 2 bases and J lost 1, with 5 bases in between. Germline V gene data show CDR1 as KGHSH and CDR2 as LQKENI.